Below, 30 T cell receptor beta chains from the same sample are listed, as sequenced in a study of T cells in localized non-small cell lung cancer. Clones were sequenced by immunoSEQ multiplex PCR, and TCRdb holds only the in-frame ones, with some missing. This sample has 50,000 to 70,000 clones, with roughly 81% found just once. The sample was PBMCs, taken before any cancer treatment. These receptor sequences come from a man aged 40-75 years with stage II lung adenocarcinoma.

This clone was observed a single time. The rearrangement uses TRBV9 and TRBJ2-1; the match to TRBD2 covers 8 bases. Germline V gives CDR1 SGDLS, CDR2 YYNGEE. V shed 4 bases, J shed 4 bases, and the junction held 7 bases outside the gene matches. This CDR3 region has 15 residues. CDR3 DNA sequence: TGTGCCAGCAGCCCCCGGGGGGGGGCTTACAATGAGCAGTTCTTC. This translates into CASSPRGGAYNEQFF.

The chain carries TRBV6-6 and TRBJ1-4, with D hard to call. This CDR3 has 13 residues. The germline V gene has CDR1 MNHNY and CDR2 SVGAGI (reference sequence). V was clipped by 0 bases and J by 7 bases, with 6 bases between them. The CDR3 bases are TGTGCCAGCAGTTACTCCTCGAGTGAAAAACTGTTTTTT. Protein sequence: CASSYSSSEKLFF.

This clone was detected once. The chain joins TRBV7-2 to TRBJ1-5; D not resolved. Germline CDR1 is SGHTA and CDR2 is FQGNSA. The ends were cut back, 1 base at V and 12 bases at J, with 25 bases in the middle. The CDR3 is 17 residues long. Here the CDR3 reads CASSLVGAAAPSASQHF. CDR3 in DNA: TGTGCCAGCAGCTTAGTAGGAGCCGCGGCACCGTCAGCCAGCCAGCATTTT.

The gene calls are TRBV5-1 and TRBJ2-3, with D perhaps matching TRBD2 (6 bases). Trimming shortened V by 5 bases and J by 3 bases, and 16 bases separated the two germline ends. Germline V gene sequence: CDR1 SGHRS, CDR2 YFSETQ. CDR3 length: 15 residues. The CDR3 nucleotides are TGCGCCAGCAGTATTGGGGCTAGCGTAACAGATACGCAGTATTTT. Translating it yields CASSIGASVTDTQYF.

The chain couples TRBV11-1 to TRBJ2-7; D may be TRBD1 (6 bases). CDR1 and CDR2 (germline): SGHAT, FQDESV (reference sequence). The CDR3 is made up of 14 amino acids. Trimming removed 5 bases from V and 7 bases from J, with 18 bases in between. As DNA, the CDR3 is TGTGCCAGCAGCCTGGACAGTCTCTCGGGGGAGCAGTACTTC. It is translated as CASSLDSLSGEQYF.

The rearrangement links TRBV5-1 to TRBJ2-1, with 10 bases aligning to TRBD2. Germline loops: CDR1 SGHRS, CDR2 YFSETQ. Trimming removed 1 base from V and 3 bases from J; junction bases left unmatched: 1. The CDR3 runs 15 residues. The CDR3 DNA sequence: TGCGCCAGCAGCTTGCGGACTAGCGGCTACAATGAGCAGTTCTTC. Its protein product is CASSLRTSGYNEQFF.

This clone has a handful of counts. The chain recombines TRBV6-5 with TRBJ2-7; 13 bases line up with TRBD2. Germline assignment: CDR1 MNHEY and CDR2 SVGAGI. The CDR3 runs 14 residues. The V gene end was trimmed by 4 bases and the J gene end by 5 bases; junction bases not matched to a gene: 2. CDR3 DNA: TGTGCCAGCAGTTGGGGGACTAGCGGGGACGAGCAGTACTTC. Its protein product is CASSWGTSGDEQYF.

This clone has just a few counts. The chain couples TRBV19 to TRBJ1-5, with 7 bases matching TRBD1. The CDR3 loop spans 17 amino acids. Looked up from germline, CDR1 is LNHDA and CDR2 is SQIVND (reference sequence). The J segment lost 0 bases and the V segment lost 5 bases, leaving 10 bases of the junction unmatched. CDR3 sequence: CASSSSRDRDSNQPQHF. The DNA for the CDR3 is TGTGCCAGTAGTTCCAGTAGGGACAGAGATAGCAATCAGCCCCAGCATTTT.

The rearrangement links TRBV6-6 to TRBJ1-4; D possibly corresponds to TRBD1 (6 bases). Germline assignment: CDR1 MNHNY and CDR2 SVGAGI (reference sequence). V lost 4 bases and J lost 7, with 13 bases in between. The CDR3 loop spans 14 amino acids. The CDR3 reads CASSLGHNLEKLFF. The CDR3 nucleotides read TGTGCCAGCAGTTTGGGACACAACCTTGAAAAACTGTTTTTT.

This clone was seen once. The genes are TRBV19 and TRBJ2-5, with D perhaps assigned TRBD1 or TRBD2 (5 bases each). The germline CDR1 and CDR2 sequences are LNHDA and SQIVND (reference sequence). V was shortened by 3 bases and J by 6 bases, with 17 bases between the two germline ends. The CDR3 runs 15 residues. The CDR3 nucleotides read TGTGCCAGTAGTATTGGGGGACCGGGACCGAAGACCCAGTACTTC. It yields the protein CASSIGGPGPKTQYF.

V is TRBV7-2 and J is TRBJ1-1; D not resolved. The CDR3 spans 15 residues. Trimming took 1 base from V and 1 from J, leaving 10 bases between them. CDR1 is SGHTA, CDR2 FQGNSA, per germline. The CDR3 reads CASSLDPAPNTEAFF. The CDR3 DNA follows: TGTGCCAGCAGCTTAGACCCGGCGCCGAACACTGAAGCTTTCTTT.

The V call is TRBV7-9, the J call TRBJ2-2; 10 bases agree with TRBD2. Unmatched junction bases numbered 4, after V lost 1 base and J lost 5 bases. The CDR3 consists of 16 residues. Germline V gene data show CDR1 as SEHNR and CDR2 as FQNEAQ (reference sequence). CDR3: CASSLGTSGLTGELFF. The CDR3 bases are TGTGCCAGCAGCTTAGGGACTAGCGGTCTAACCGGGGAGCTGTTTTTT.

The gene calls are TRBV19 and TRBJ2-5; tentatively, D is TRBD2 (6 bases). Germline V lookup: CDR1 LNHDA, CDR2 SQIVND (reference sequence). The CDR3 totals 15 residues. The ends were cut back, 5 bases at V and 2 bases at J, with 15 bases in the middle. Here the CDR3 reads CASSLTGTPQETQYF. The CDR3 DNA follows: TGTGCCAGTAGTTTAACCGGGACTCCTCAAGAGACCCAGTACTTC.

This clone was seen just once. The V call is TRBV7-2, the J call TRBJ2-1; no clear D. The germline gives CDR1 SGHTA, CDR2 FQGNSA. CDR3 size: 13 residues. The V end lost 5 bases, the J end lost 4 bases, and 9 bases lay between the germline ends. The CDR3 sequence is CASSHRRYNEQFF. The CDR3 DNA reads TGTGCCAGCAGCCACCGGCGATACAATGAGCAGTTCTTC. Complete variable domain (other parts from reference TRBV7-2 and TRBJ2-1): GAGVSQSPSNKVTEKGKDVELRCDPISGHTALYWYRQSLGQGLEFLIYFQGNSAPDKSGLPSDRFSAERTGGSVSTLTIQRTQQEDSAVYLCASSHRRYNEQFFGPGTRLTVL.

This chain joins TRBV11-2 and TRBJ2-5; D gene unclear. The CDR3 has 14 amino acids. CDR1 and CDR2 (germline): SGHAT, FQNNGV. V was clipped by 5 bases and J by 7 bases, with 17 bases between them. For the CDR3, the DNA is TGTGCCAGCAGCCTCGGAGCCCTAAAGAGGACCCAGTACTTC. This codes for CASSLGALKRTQYF.

J is TRBJ2-5 and V is TRBV30, with D perhaps assigned TRBD1 or TRBD2 (7 bases each). V was cut by 2 bases and J by 4 bases, with 14 bases left in between. CDR3 length equals 14 residues. Germline V CDR1 and CDR2: GTSNPN, SVGIG (reference sequence). CDR3 sequence reads: CAWSQGGGGETQYF. Here the CDR3 DNA reads TGTGCCTGGAGTCAAGGGGGCGGGGGAGAGACCCAGTACTTC.

This chain links TRBV11-3 with TRBJ2-1; D remains unclear. CDR3 length equals 15 residues. The V end lost 1 base, the J end lost 0 bases, and 7 bases lay between the germline ends. CDR1 is SGHNT, CDR2 YENEEA, per germline. The CDR3 nucleotides are TGTGCCAGCAGCTTAGCGGGCCGCTCCTACAATGAGCAGTTCTTC. Protein product: CASSLAGRSYNEQFF.

This chain connects TRBV5-1 to TRBJ1-1, with TRBD1 matching over 9 bases. The J segment lost 4 bases and the V segment lost 4 bases, leaving 8 bases of the junction unmatched. CDR3 size: 15 residues. CDR1 and CDR2 from the germline V gene are SGHRS and YFSETQ. The DNA of the CDR3 is TGCGCCAGCAGCATACAGGGGGCGCGGGGCACTGAAGCTTTCTTT. As protein: CASSIQGARGTEAFF.

A single count supports this clone. V gene TRBV10-1 combines with J gene TRBJ1-1; D gene unclear. The CDR3 sequence is 13 residues long. V lost 2 bases to trimming and J lost 2 bases, with 6 bases between them. Looked up from germline, CDR1 is WNHNN and CDR2 is SYGVQD (reference sequence). CDR3 protein: CASSETFNTEAFF. Here the CDR3 DNA reads TGCGCCAGCAGTGAGACATTTAACACTGAAGCTTTCTTT.

The rearrangement links TRBV16 to TRBJ1-1; no clear D. This CDR3 has 15 amino acids. Per the germline V gene, CDR1 is KGHSY and CDR2 is FQNENV. V lost 0 bases and J 1 base, leaving 9 bases between the germline ends. CDR3 region: CASSQSGNRNTEAFF. In nucleotides, the CDR3 is TGTGCCAGCAGCCAATCGGGAAACCGGAACACTGAAGCTTTCTTT.

This clone was counted a single time. The J gene is TRBJ2-1, the V gene TRBV7-8, with 10 nucleotides matching TRBD2. The CDR3 covers 15 residues. Germline CDR1 and CDR2: SGHVS and FQNEAQ. V was pared by 5 bases and J by 4 bases, with 5 bases of the junction left unmatched. The CDR3 bases are TGTGCCAGCAGCGAGGGACTAGCGTTTTACAATGAGCAGTTCTTC. Encoded protein: CASSEGLAFYNEQFF. The variable domain in full, completed from reference TRBV7-8 and TRBJ2-1, reads GAGVSQSPRYKVAKRGQDVALRCDPISGHVSLFWYQQALGQGPEFLTYFQNEAQLDKSGLPSDRFFAERPEGSVSTLKIQRTQQEDSAVYLCASSEGLAFYNEQFFGPGTRLTVL.

J is TRBJ2-4 and V is TRBV2; no definite D call. CDR1 is SNHLY and CDR2 is FYNNEI in the germline V gene. This CDR3 region has 16 residues. Trimming stripped 10 bases from V and 0 bases from J, with 19 bases between. The CDR3 here is CATQQNAYLAKNIQYF. CDR3 DNA sequence: TGTGCCACCCAACAGAACGCTTATTTAGCCAAAAACATTCAGTACTTC.

The chain links TRBV28 to TRBJ2-7; TRBD2 matches at 13 bases. The CDR3 loop spans 16 amino acids. V trimming: 6 bases; J trimming: 0 bases; junction bases outside the gene matches: 5. Germline-derived CDR1 and CDR2 are MDHEN and SYDVKM. The CDR3 sequence: CASSPGLAGSSYEQYF. The CDR3, as DNA: TGTGCCAGCAGCCCGGGACTAGCGGGGTCCTCCTACGAGCAGTACTTC.

V usage is TRBV7-9 and J usage is TRBJ2-7; TRBD2 matches at 8 bases. V was pared by 1 base and J by 3 bases, with 5 bases of the junction left unmatched. The CDR3 is made up of 15 amino acids. Germline lookup yields CDR1 SEHNR and CDR2 FQNEAQ (reference sequence). In nucleotides, the CDR3 is TGTGCCAGCAGCTTAGGACTAGCGTATGTCTACGAGCAGTACTTC. Protein product: CASSLGLAYVYEQYF. The full variable domain, rest sourced from reference TRBV7-9 and TRBJ2-7, is DTGVSQNPRHKITKRGQNVTFRCDPISEHNRLYWYRQTLGQGPEFLTYFQNEAQLEKSRLLSDRFSAERPKGSFSTLEIQRTEQGDSAMYLCASSLGLAYVYEQYFGPGTRLTVT.

The chain links TRBV16 to TRBJ2-7; D not certain. V was trimmed by 0 bases and J by 3 bases, leaving 6 bases between them. The CDR3 runs 13 residues. Germline CDR1 is KGHSY and CDR2 is FQNENV. CDR3 coding DNA: TGTGCCAGCAGCCAATCGGCTCTCTACGAGCAGTACTTC. The encoded protein is CASSQSALYEQYF.

Worth noting for this clone: A read error may account for a junction end that differs from germline. The chain has TRBV7-7 and TRBJ2-5; 13 bases map to TRBD2. CDR1 is SSHAT and CDR2 is FNYEAQ in the germline V gene (reference sequence). The CDR3 has 16 amino acids. CDR3 in DNA: TGTGCTAGCAGCTTGGGGACTAGCGGGACTGGAGAGACCCAGTACTTC. The encoded protein is CASSLGTSGTGETQYF.

This chain joins TRBV6-6 and TRBJ2-1, with TRBD2 matching 13 bases. The trim removed 6 bases at V and 7 bases at J, leaving 3 bases unmatched. The CDR3 runs to 14 residues. Germline CDR1 is MNHNY and CDR2 is SVGAGI (reference sequence). CDR3 amino acids: CASSPTSGRNEQFF. DNA of the CDR3: TGTGCCAGCAGCCCGACTAGCGGGAGGAATGAGCAGTTCTTC.

The chain joins TRBV4-3 to TRBJ1-6; D remains unclear. CDR1 and CDR2 (germline): LGHNA, YSLEER. Trimming pared 2 bases from V and 7 bases from J, leaving 12 bases between. The length of the CDR3 is 15 residues. The chain's CDR3 is CASSQYPPRNSPLHF. CDR3 bases: TGCGCCAGCAGCCAATATCCCCCTCGAAATTCACCCCTCCACTTT.

The rearrangement uses TRBV30 and TRBJ1-1, with TRBD1 identical over 7 bases. The length of the CDR3 is 13 residues. The germline CDR1 and CDR2 sequences are GTSNPN and SVGIG (reference sequence). The trim removed 4 bases at V and 6 bases at J, leaving 8 bases unmatched. The CDR3 protein is CAWIDRAISEAFF. DNA for the CDR3: TGTGCCTGGATTGACAGGGCGATATCTGAAGCTTTCTTT.

This clone has a handful of counts. The chain employs TRBV18 and TRBJ2-2; no definite D call. With 0 bases removed from V and 0 bases from J, the gap between germline ends came to 5 bases. The CDR3 spans 15 residues. Germline V gene data show CDR1 as KGHSH and CDR2 as LQKENI. The CDR3 DNA sequence: TGTGCCAGCTCACCACCAAGTACGAACACCGGGGAGCTGTTTTTT. Its translation: CASSPPSTNTGELFF.